The entry below gives a single T cell receptor beta chain sequence along with its context. Its cognate antigen is unknown. The data originate from a study of T cells in Graves' hyperthyroidism and ophthalmopathy. Turning to the study itself: Peripheral blood was drawn at first diagnosis, prior to all treatment.

Study-level points and caveats: Stable hyperthyroidism and ophthalmopathy were separated using 13 V-J signatures.

Template material for amplifying TCR beta CDR3 regions consisted of RNA transcripts. HTBI primers were used for first-round RT-PCR of the TCR CDR3. One entry per CDR3 protein, called by TCRdb with MiXCR from the multiplex PCR reads. The sample contains hundreds of thousands of distinct CDR3 sequences, about a fifth of which appear only once. The CDR3 totals 14 residues. With 8 bases clipped from V and 0 bases from J, the junction kept 3 bases outside the gene matches. This sequence was found in a man aged 25 to 45 with Graves' ophthalmopathy. The chain couples TRBV12-3 or TRBV12-4 to TRBJ2-2; TRBD2 matches 7 bases. Sequencing was done on a sample of blood. Written as DNA, the CDR3 is TGTGCCAGCTGGGGGGGGACGAACACCGGGGAGCTGTTTTTT. Its translation is CASWGGTNTGELFF.